Each of the 21 T cell receptor beta chains below was sequenced from the same sample in a study of tumor-infiltrating lymphocytes in primary liver carcinoma. Unsorted bulk tissue of about 19-33 mg yielded co-extracted RNA and DNA. A primer matching the constant region was used to make TCR beta cDNA from approximately 520 ng of total RNA. Researchers made the TCR beta libraries by running three nested multiplex PCR rounds with slightly modified ARM-PCR. TRBV1-TRBV30 forward and Cbeta reverse primers drove the first two approximately 11-cycle rounds. TCRdb used MiXCR to reprocess the multiplex PCR reads, holding one entry per CDR3 protein. The sample records roughly 20,000 distinct CDR3 sequences, 60% to 80% being singletons. The sample was liver tumor tissue from sampling region 4. Stated subset: tumor region T4, right-lateral pole. All receptors derive from a woman aged 25 to 39 with primary liver carcinoma and hepatitis B virus infection.

The chain joins TRBV6-5 to TRBJ2-2; the match to TRBD2 covers 10 bases. The length of the CDR3 is 17 residues. Germline V CDR1 and CDR2: MNHEY, SVGAGI. Trimming took 8 bases from V and 12 from J; bases not matched to a gene: 21. CDR3 protein: CASQGRLAGVIRGKLFF. CDR3 sequence (DNA): TGTGCCAGCCAGGGCCGGCTAGCGGGAGTGATCCGTGGGAAGCTGTTTTTT.

Concerning this clonotype: Germline is not matched at one junction end, which may reflect a read error. The CDR3 DNA follows: TGCAACGCCGGAATACAGGGAACCAATGAGCAGCTCTTC. Translating gives CNAGIQGTNEQLF. This sequence joins TRBV29-1 and TRBJ2-1; a possible D gene is TRBD1 (6 bases). This CDR3 is 13 amino acids long. Germline V lookup: CDR1 SQVTM, CDR2 ANQGSEA.

This clonotype counts as medium-sized (0.01 to 0.1%). The chain combines TRBV4-1 with TRBJ2-1; TRBD1 aligns across 11 bases. Trimming at V came to 0 bases and at J to 7 bases, leaving 5 bases not matched to a gene. Germline V gene lookup returns CDR1 MGHRA and CDR2 YSYEKL. The CDR3 loop spans 16 amino acids. The CDR3: CASSQDPGQGENEQFF. The CDR3 DNA is TGCGCCAGCAGCCAAGATCCGGGACAGGGGGAGAATGAGCAGTTCTTC.

On this clonotype: Here the CDR3 omits its conserved ending phenylalanine or tryptophan, so a read error is the likely source. The rearrangement links TRBV5-1 to TRBJ2-2; a weak D match, TRBD1 (6 bases). CDR1 SGHRS and CDR2 YFSETQ come from the germline V gene. Trimming took off 0 bases at V and 2 bases at J, with 14 bases between the two ends. The CDR3 covers 17 residues. The CDR3 region has the DNA TGCGCCAGCAGCTTGGGGCACAGGGACAATAACACCGGGGAGCTGTTTCTT. It codes for CASSLGHRDNNTGELFL.

Notes on this clonotype: The germline gene is not matched at one end of the junction; a read error may be the cause. The J gene is TRBJ2-1, the V gene TRBV5-1, with a tentative D call TRBD2 (5 bases). In germline, CDR1 is SGHRS, CDR2 YFSETQ. The CDR3 runs 16 residues. The CDR3 sequence: CASGPLGISFYNEQFF. The CDR3 bases are TGTGCCAGCGGCCCTCTGGGCATCAGCTTCTACAATGAGCAGTTCTTC.

This clonotype was detected only a few times. A single base separates this from a much larger clone, so it may be a read error. This chain uses TRBV11-2 with TRBJ2-1; possibly TRBD1 for D (6 bases). Germline values: CDR1 SGHAT, CDR2 FQNNGV. The CDR3 contains 15 residues. DNA of the CDR3: TGTACCAGCGGCTTAGGTGGGGGCTCCAACAATGAGCAGTTCTTC. It is translated as CTSGLGGGSNNEQFF.

V is TRBV6-5 and J is TRBJ2-2; unclear D gene. The CDR3 length is 15 residues. V was clipped by 4 bases and J by 4 bases, with 13 bases between them. Germline lookup yields CDR1 MNHEY and CDR2 SVGAGI. The CDR3 region has the DNA TGTGCCAGCAGTTCGCGGATAAGGTTCACCGGGGAGCTGTTTTTT. Translating it yields CASSSRIRFTGELFF.

V gene TRBV11-2 combines with J gene TRBJ1-1; 8 bases map to TRBD1. Per germline, CDR1 SGHAT and CDR2 FQNNGV. This CDR3 contains 20 residues. V dropped 11 bases and J dropped 2; count of bases not matched to a gene: 28. The CDR3 DNA reads TGTGCCGGCTTCGCTCGGGGCAGGGGGCGCAAGAGGTGGAATAACACTGAAGCTTTCTTT. It specifies CAGFARGRGRKRWNNTEAFF.

This clonotype was recorded many times. The genes are TRBV28 and TRBJ2-5; 9 nucleotides match TRBD2. CDR1 is MDHEN and CDR2 is SYDVKM in the germline V gene. V lost 8 bases to trimming and J lost 5 bases; unmatched junction nucleotides: 9. CDR3 length: 14 residues. As DNA, the CDR3 is TGTGCCAGCCGCGGGGGGGGGAGTGCTGAGACCCAGTACTTC. Translation gives CASRGGGSAETQYF.

V is TRBV11-3 and J is TRBJ2-7, with D perhaps matching TRBD2 (5 bases). Trimming stripped 1 base from V and 5 bases from J, with 6 bases between. The CDR3 loop spans 12 amino acids. The germline V gene has CDR1 SGHNT and CDR2 YENEEA. CDR3: CASSLAGNEQYF. The CDR3 DNA follows: TGTGCCAGCAGCTTAGCGGGGAACGAGCAGTACTTC.

The V and J genes are TRBV6-1 and TRBJ1-6; the D gene is possibly TRBD1 (5 bases). There are 17 residues in the CDR3. Per germline, CDR1 MNHNS and CDR2 SASEGT. Trimming took 4 bases from V and 7 from J, leaving 20 bases between them. The CDR3 region is CASSAGRGPGTNSPLHF. DNA of the CDR3: TGTGCCAGCAGTGCGGGACGAGGGCCGGGGACCAATTCACCCCTCCACTTT.

This rearrangement joins TRBV13 to TRBJ2-1; D unresolved. Trimming left V 6 bases short and J 10 bases short, with 16 bases between. Germline V gene lookup returns CDR1 PRHDT and CDR2 FYEKMQ (reference sequence). This CDR3 region has 13 residues. The CDR3 loop reads CASRVGNGNEQFF. CDR3 DNA: TGTGCCAGCAGGGTGGGGAACGGCAACGAGCAGTTCTTC.

About this clonotype itself: One end of the junction does not line up with germline, which may come from a read error. This chain connects TRBV4-3 to TRBJ2-7, with 7 bases lining up with TRBD2. The CDR3 extends over 18 amino acids. Germline loops: CDR1 LGHNA, CDR2 YSLEER. DNA for the CDR3: TGCGCCAGCAGCCAAGCTGTAACGGGGGGTCACAATAGCTACGAGCAGTGCTTC. Translated, it gives CASSQAVTGGHNSYEQCF.

A word on this clonotype: Since the CDR3 does not end with the conserved phenylalanine or tryptophan, this likely comes from a read error. The chain has TRBV10-2 and TRBJ2-7, with a weak D call TRBD2 (6 bases). CDR1 is WSHSY, CDR2 SAAADI, per germline. There are 13 residues in the CDR3. The CDR3, as DNA: TGCACTAGCAGCCCAAGACTGGCCTACGAGCAGTACTTA. This translates into CTSSPRLAYEQYL.

V and J are TRBV6-1 and TRBJ1-1, with D perhaps matching TRBD1 (5 bases). The CDR3 totals 14 residues. Deletions cut 6 bases from V and 4 bases from J, with 15 bases between. The germline CDR1 and CDR2 sequences are MNHNS and SASEGT. The CDR3 spells CASRVDRGCTEAFF. CDR3 sequence (DNA): TGTGCCAGCAGAGTTGACAGAGGGTGCACTGAAGCTTTCTTT.

This clonotype is medium-sized within its sample. The V and J genes are TRBV6-5 and TRBJ2-7; 7 nucleotides match TRBD1. The germline V gene encodes CDR1 MNHEY and CDR2 SVGAGI. CDR3 length equals 11 residues. J gave up 6 bases and V 8 bases, and 4 bases lay outside the gene matches. CDR3 protein: CASGEGAEQYF. CDR3 DNA sequence: TGTGCCAGCGGTGAGGGGGCCGAGCAGTACTTC.

The chain couples TRBV11-2 to TRBJ2-4; TRBD2 matches 14 bases. CDR3 length: 21 amino acids. The V gene's germline CDR1 is SGHAT and CDR2 FQNNGV. The CDR3 reads CVNSHAGAFTGTSGRQNIQYF. The CDR3 bases are TGTGTCAACAGCCATGCCGGGGCATTTACCGGGACTAGCGGGAGACAAAACATTCAGTACTTC.

This clonotype has just a few counts. This chain joins TRBV11-3 and TRBJ1-2; D is ambiguous. From germline, CDR1 is SGHNT and CDR2 YENEEA. The CDR3 length is 12 residues. V was cut by 3 bases and J by 6 bases, with 8 bases left in between. The CDR3 DNA follows: TGTGCCAGCAGCTTTAATACGGATGGCTACACCTTC. Protein sequence: CASSFNTDGYTF.

On this clonotype itself: One junction end does not reproduce the germline sequence, and a read error may be involved. The rearrangement joins TRBV28 to TRBJ2-7; D might be TRBD2 (6 bases). This CDR3 has 13 residues. The germline V gene encodes CDR1 MDHEN and CDR2 SYDVKM. The CDR3 protein is CASSLGTVYKQYF. The CDR3 nucleotides read TGTGCAAGCAGTTTAGGGACTGTCTACAAGCAGTACTTC.

With regard to this clonotype: It is likely a read error, because the conserved phenylalanine at the end of the CDR3 is missing. The DNA is omitted, as the CDR3 cannot be located on it reliably, and the CDR3 follows TCRdb's listing. This chain joins TRBV29-1 and TRBJ2-1. The CDR3 is 12 residues long, ends included. The germline gives CDR1 SQVTM, CDR2 ANQGSEA. The CDR3 region is CSVEDWRNEQLL.

Regarding this clonotype: This is likely a read error, given that the CDR3 carries no conserved phenylalanine or tryptophan at its end. The DNA is omitted, as the CDR3 cannot be located on it reliably, and the CDR3 follows TCRdb's listing. The chain employs TRBV11-1 and TRBJ1-1; the tabulated D call, TRBD1, remains unverified against the DNA. CDR1 is SGHAT, CDR2 FQDESV, per germline (reference sequence). The CDR3 is 14 residues long, ends included. The CDR3 loop is CANSFGQGYTEGFL.